Shown below are 14 T cell receptor beta chains from a single sample sequenced in a study of T cell changes during pregnancy in multiple sclerosis. The assay was immunoSEQ multiplex PCR, and TCRdb's table has in-frame clones only and misses some. The profile covers approximately 70,000 clones, with approximately 90% appearing a single time and 1.1% to 1.5% taken by the ten largest. The sequenced sample was peripheral blood, obtained in the second trimester of pregnancy. The receptors were sampled from a female donor in good health, enrolled as a control in a pregnancy study.

This clone was seen only once. The chain links TRBV7-2 to TRBJ2-3; D is uncertain. V was shortened by 5 bases and J by 1 base, with 10 bases between the two germline ends. The germline gives CDR1 SGHTA, CDR2 FQGNSA. The CDR3 is 14 residues long. The CDR3: CASSPSSGTDTQYF. The CDR3 nucleotides are TGTGCCAGCAGCCCCTCCAGCGGCACAGATACGCAGTATTTT. The variable domain in full, with the rest retrieved from reference TRBV7-2 and TRBJ2-3, is GAGVSQSPSNKVTEKGKDVELRCDPISGHTALYWYRQSLGQGLEFLIYFQGNSAPDKSGLPSDRFSAERTGGSVSTLTIQRTQQEDSAVYLCASSPSSGTDTQYFGPGTRLTVL.

The rearrangement links TRBV7-8 to TRBJ1-1; D gene ambiguous. Trimming took off 1 base at V and 2 bases at J, with 8 bases between the two ends. This CDR3 has 14 amino acids. Germline V gene sequence: CDR1 SGHVS, CDR2 FQNEAQ. CDR3 nucleotides: TGTGCCAGCAGCTTAGATCGAGGAAACACTGAAGCTTTCTTT. This gives the protein CASSLDRGNTEAFF.

This clone was counted only a few times. The J gene is TRBJ1-5, the V gene TRBV27, with D hard to call. Germline V gene sequence: CDR1 MNHEY, CDR2 SMNVEV (reference sequence). V was pared by 3 bases and J by 4 bases, with 7 bases between. This CDR3 region has 13 residues. The CDR3 protein is CASSLDLNQPQHF. DNA of the CDR3: TGTGCCAGCAGTTTGGACTTGAATCAGCCCCAGCATTTT.

The V and J genes are TRBV7-9 and TRBJ1-1; D is possibly TRBD1 (6 bases). V lost 5 bases to trimming and J lost 6 bases, with 13 bases between them. This CDR3 has 13 amino acids. From germline, CDR1 is SEHNR and CDR2 FQNEAQ (reference sequence). The CDR3 DNA reads TGTGCCAGCAGCGGACAACAGGGAGCTGAAGCTTTCTTT. Protein product: CASSGQQGAEAFF. The full variable domain, rest sourced from reference TRBV7-9 and TRBJ1-1, is DTGVSQNPRHKITKRGQNVTFRCDPISEHNRLYWYRQTLGQGPEFLTYFQNEAQLEKSRLLSDRFSAERPKGSFSTLEIQRTEQGDSAMYLCASSGQQGAEAFFGQGTRLTVV.

This chain links TRBV7-8 with TRBJ2-5, with 7 nucleotides matching TRBD1. V gave up 5 bases and J gave up 5 bases; unmatched junction bases: 5. The germline V gene has CDR1 SGHVS and CDR2 FQNEAQ. There are 13 residues in the CDR3. The CDR3 DNA sequence: TGTGCCAGCAGCCCTACAGGGGAGGAGACCCAGTACTTC. It translates to CASSPTGEETQYF.

The chain carries TRBV2 and TRBJ2-3; 13 bases line up with TRBD2. CDR1 and CDR2 from the germline V gene are SNHLY and FYNNEI. V trimming: 8 bases; J trimming: 6 bases; junction bases outside the gene matches: 8. CDR3 length: 15 amino acids. The CDR3, as DNA: TGTGCCAGCGAAGGGACTAGCGGGATGGTGGATACGCAGTATTTT. It yields the protein CASEGTSGMVDTQYF.

This clone has only one observation. The V gene is TRBV12-2, the J gene TRBJ1-3. TRBV12-2 is annotated as a pseudogene. The CDR3 runs to 16 residues. CDR3: CASRSRTGDSGNTIYF. The CDR3 region has the DNA TGTGCAAGTCGCTCGCGGACGGGGGACTCTGGAAACACCATATATTTT.

The rearrangement links TRBV11-3 to TRBJ1-1; 7 positions match TRBD1. The J segment lost 4 bases and the V segment lost 2 bases, leaving 7 bases of the junction unmatched. In germline, CDR1 is SGHNT, CDR2 YENEEA. The CDR3 covers 15 residues. The CDR3 loop reads CASSLPRTGGTEAFF. The CDR3 DNA reads TGTGCCAGCAGCTTACCCCGGACAGGAGGCACTGAAGCTTTCTTT.

The V call is TRBV19, the J call TRBJ1-2; 11 bases match TRBD1. The CDR3 totals 18 residues. Germline trimming cut 3 bases from V and 1 base from J; bases unmatched to any gene: 10. Germline values: CDR1 LNHDA, CDR2 SQIVND (reference sequence). This CDR3 reads CASSMLPGQGGLNYGYTF. In DNA, the CDR3 is TGTGCCAGTAGTATGCTGCCGGGACAGGGGGGACTTAACTATGGCTACACCTTC.

The V call is TRBV28, the J call TRBJ2-7; 9 bases agree with TRBD2. The CDR3 is 13 residues long. V was clipped by 8 bases and J by 4 bases; unmatched bases: 6. Germline CDR1 reads MDHEN; CDR2 reads SYDVKM. The CDR3 spells CASGSGGPYEQYF. The CDR3 DNA is TGTGCCAGCGGTAGCGGGGGACCTTACGAGCAGTACTTC.

The rearrangement links TRBV19 to TRBJ1-5; maybe TRBD1 (5 bases). Germline V CDR1 and CDR2: LNHDA, SQIVND (reference sequence). V gave up 2 bases and J gave up 2 bases, with 13 bases separating them. CDR3 size: 16 residues. The CDR3 nucleotides read TGTGCCAGTAGTATAAGGGTCAGGGATGGCAATCAGCCCCAGCATTTT. Its translation: CASSIRVRDGNQPQHF.

V and J are TRBV27 and TRBJ2-1; 8 positions agree with TRBD2. The V gene end was trimmed by 6 bases and the J gene end by 7 bases; junction bases not matched to a gene: 20. The CDR3 loop spans 18 amino acids. CDR1 MNHEY and CDR2 SMNVEV come from the germline V gene (reference sequence). In nucleotides, the CDR3 is TGTGCCAGCAGCCGAAGGTCCCCTCTTCTAGCGGGCTTTAATGAGCAGTTCTTC. This encodes CASSRRSPLLAGFNEQFF.

The chain is built from TRBV5-4 and TRBJ2-2; 9 bases are shared with TRBD1. Per the germline V gene, CDR1 is SGHNT and CDR2 is YYREEE (reference sequence). Germline trimming cut 5 bases from V and 6 bases from J; bases unmatched to any gene: 11. The CDR3 is 16 residues long. Here the CDR3 DNA reads TGTGCCAGCAGGCGAGTAGGGGACAGGGTCCCCGGGGAGCTGTTTTTT. This encodes CASRRVGDRVPGELFF.

The rearrangement links TRBV2 to TRBJ2-1, with D possibly being TRBD2 (5 bases). The CDR3 is 13 residues long. Germline V gene sequence: CDR1 SNHLY, CDR2 FYNNEI. V dropped 6 bases and J dropped 4 bases, with 10 bases sitting between them. This CDR3 is CASSGREYNEQFF. Written as DNA, the CDR3 is TGTGCCAGCAGCGGACGGGAATACAATGAGCAGTTCTTC.